The T cell receptor beta chain under discussion was sequenced for a study of graft-versus-host responses after intestinal transplantation. The V and J ends lost 1 base and 1 base respectively, with 10 bases between them. CDR1 and CDR2 (germline): KGHSH, LQKENI. This CDR3 comprises 15 residues. Details on this clone: The antigen remains undetermined.

Data came from immunoSEQ multiplex PCR; TCRdb stores just in-frame clones and leaves some out. This table has 140,000 or so clones, 85% to 95% appearing once. This receptor was identified in a human donor who received an intestinal transplant. Sequenced material: unstimulated CD4+ T cells sorted from spleen or lymph node cells, taken before intestinal transplant. The gene calls are TRBV18 and TRBJ1-1; the D gene is possibly TRBD1 (5 bases). The CDR3 DNA is TGTGCCAGCTCACCACTGGACCAGGGGAACACTGAAGCTTTCTTT. Amino acids: CASSPLDQGNTEAFF.